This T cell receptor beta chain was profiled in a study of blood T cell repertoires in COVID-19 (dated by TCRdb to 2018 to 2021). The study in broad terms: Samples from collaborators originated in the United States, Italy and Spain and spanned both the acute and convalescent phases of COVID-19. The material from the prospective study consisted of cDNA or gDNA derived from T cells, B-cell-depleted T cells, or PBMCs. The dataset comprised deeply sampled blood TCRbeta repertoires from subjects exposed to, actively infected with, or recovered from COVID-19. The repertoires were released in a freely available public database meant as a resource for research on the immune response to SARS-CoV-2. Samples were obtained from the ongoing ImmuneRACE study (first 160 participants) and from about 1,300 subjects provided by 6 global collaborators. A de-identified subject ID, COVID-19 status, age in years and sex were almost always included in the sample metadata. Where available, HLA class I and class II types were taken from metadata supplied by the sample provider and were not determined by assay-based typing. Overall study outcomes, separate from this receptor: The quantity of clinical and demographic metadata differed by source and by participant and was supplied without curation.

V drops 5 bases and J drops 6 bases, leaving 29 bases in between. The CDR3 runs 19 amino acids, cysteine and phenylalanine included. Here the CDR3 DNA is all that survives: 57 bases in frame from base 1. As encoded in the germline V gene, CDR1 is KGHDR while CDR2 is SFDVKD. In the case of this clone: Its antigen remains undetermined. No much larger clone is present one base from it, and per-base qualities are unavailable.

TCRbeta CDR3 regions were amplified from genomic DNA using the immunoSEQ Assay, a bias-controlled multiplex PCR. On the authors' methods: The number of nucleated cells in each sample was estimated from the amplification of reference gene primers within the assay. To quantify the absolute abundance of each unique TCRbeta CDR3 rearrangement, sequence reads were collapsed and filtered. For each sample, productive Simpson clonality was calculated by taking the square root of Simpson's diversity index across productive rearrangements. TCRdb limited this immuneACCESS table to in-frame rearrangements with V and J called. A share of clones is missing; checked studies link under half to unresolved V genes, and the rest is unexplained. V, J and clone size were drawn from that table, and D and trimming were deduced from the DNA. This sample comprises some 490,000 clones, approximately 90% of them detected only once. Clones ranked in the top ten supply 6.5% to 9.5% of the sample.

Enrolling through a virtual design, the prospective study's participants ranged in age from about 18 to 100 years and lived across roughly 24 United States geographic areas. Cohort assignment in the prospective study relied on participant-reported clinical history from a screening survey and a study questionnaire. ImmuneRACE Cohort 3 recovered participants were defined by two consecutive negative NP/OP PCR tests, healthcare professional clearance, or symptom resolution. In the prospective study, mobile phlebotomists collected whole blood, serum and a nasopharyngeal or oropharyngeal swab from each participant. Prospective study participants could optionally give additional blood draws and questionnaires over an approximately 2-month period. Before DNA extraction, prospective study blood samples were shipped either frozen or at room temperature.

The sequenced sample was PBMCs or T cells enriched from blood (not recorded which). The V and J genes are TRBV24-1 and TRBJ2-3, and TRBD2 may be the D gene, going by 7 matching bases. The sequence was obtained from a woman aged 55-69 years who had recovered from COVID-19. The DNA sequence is TGTGCCACCAGTGCCCGCCGGGGAGGGTCCGGGCGGACAGTGGATACGCAGTATTTT. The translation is CATSARRGGSGRTVDTQYF.